This T cell receptor beta chain was sequenced for a study of T cell responses to AZD1222 COVID-19 vaccine. The CDR3 totals 14 residues. The germline V gene encodes CDR1 LGHDT and CDR2 YNNKEL (reference sequence). The V and J ends lost 8 bases and 3 bases respectively, with 14 bases between them. The protocol was immunoSEQ multiplex PCR, while the TCRdb copy is restricted to in-frame clones and leaves out a portion. Altogether over 95,000 clones are present, more than 70% being singletons, with the ten largest covering about 16%. The starting material was peripheral blood, obtained 28 days after the second AZD1222 dose. The J gene is TRBJ1-5, the V gene TRBV3-1 (or the pseudogene TRBV3-2), with D perhaps matching TRBD1 (5 bases). This receptor was obtained from an adult who received the AZD1222 COVID-19 vaccine. CDR3 bases: TGTGCCAGCGGCGGGGGTGTCAACAATCAGCCCCAGCATTTT. It specifies CASGGGVNNQPQHF.